What follows describes a single T cell receptor (beta chain). Its antigen is unidentified. These data are taken from a study of T cell repertoires in ileal Crohn's disease. Study as a whole: Postoperative therapy was given to about half: more than 10 thiopurines, 15 to 20 anti-TNF agents. Study-level points and caveats: Active smokers at surgery had more clonal expansions than non-smokers.

Assay: immunoSEQ multiplex PCR; the TCRdb copy retains only in-frame clones and omits some. This sample has 7,300 or so clones, with approximately 70% found just once. The time point: neoterminal ileum biopsy at postoperative endoscopy, about 6 months after surgery. Germline V gene sequence: CDR1 GTSNPN, CDR2 SVGIG (reference sequence). The CDR3 sequence is 11 residues long. The V end lost 1 base, the J end lost 6 bases, and 5 bases lay between the germline ends. The sequencing sample was made of ileal tissue. The chain joins TRBV30 to TRBJ2-3; no reliable D call. The TCR was taken from an adult with Crohn's disease. Here the CDR3 DNA reads TGTGCCTGGAGTGCCGCGGATACGCAGTATTTT. Translation gives CAWSAADTQYF.